This TCR beta chain was recovered during a study of patients and donors after allogeneic stem cell transplantation. Between the trimmed V and J ends, which lost 5 bases and 4 bases, there was a span of 16 bases. The germline CDR1 and CDR2 sequences are SGHAT and FQNNGV. The CDR3 sequence is 15 residues long. TCRdb processed the RT-PCR reads anew with MiXCR; each CDR3 protein has one entry. This table holds about a million distinct CDR3 sequences, around 17% found once. The sample taken for sequencing was blood, either unsorted or a sorted T cell fraction (not recorded which). This sequence was found in a human donor who was either an allogeneic HSCT recipient or a stem cell or donor lymphocyte infusion donor (not recorded which). It is not recorded whose cells these are; they may come from a transplant donor. V usage is TRBV11-2 and J usage is TRBJ2-3; D is possibly TRBD1 or TRBD2 (5 bases each). CDR3 residues: CASSTYGARADTQYF. The CDR3 nucleotides read TGTGCCAGCAGCACCTACGGGGCGAGGGCAGATACGCAGTATTTT.